This TCR beta chain is drawn from a study of T cell responses to AZD1222 COVID-19 vaccine. Study-level findings and limits: Females made up more of the donors, who were largely white British, and clonal diversity may have come out too low. Sampled repertoires all dated from after the peak T cell response.

V lost 4 bases and J 4 bases, leaving 10 bases between the germline ends. There are 13 residues in the CDR3. The germline V gene encodes CDR1 MNHEY and CDR2 SMNVEV (reference sequence). In regard to this clone: What it recognizes is unknown.

The data were produced by immunoSEQ multiplex PCR, yet TCRdb's version contains in-frame clones alone and is incomplete. The table records 150,000 to 200,000 clones, 92% of them present only once. The sequence was collected from an adult in good health. The chain carries TRBV27 and TRBJ1-2, with a possible D match to TRBD1 (5 bases). This specimen was peripheral blood, taken on day 0 of MenACWY control vaccination. CDR3 in amino acids: CASSSRAGYGYTF. Written as DNA, the CDR3 is TGTGCCAGCAGTTCCAGGGCGGGCTATGGCTACACCTTC.